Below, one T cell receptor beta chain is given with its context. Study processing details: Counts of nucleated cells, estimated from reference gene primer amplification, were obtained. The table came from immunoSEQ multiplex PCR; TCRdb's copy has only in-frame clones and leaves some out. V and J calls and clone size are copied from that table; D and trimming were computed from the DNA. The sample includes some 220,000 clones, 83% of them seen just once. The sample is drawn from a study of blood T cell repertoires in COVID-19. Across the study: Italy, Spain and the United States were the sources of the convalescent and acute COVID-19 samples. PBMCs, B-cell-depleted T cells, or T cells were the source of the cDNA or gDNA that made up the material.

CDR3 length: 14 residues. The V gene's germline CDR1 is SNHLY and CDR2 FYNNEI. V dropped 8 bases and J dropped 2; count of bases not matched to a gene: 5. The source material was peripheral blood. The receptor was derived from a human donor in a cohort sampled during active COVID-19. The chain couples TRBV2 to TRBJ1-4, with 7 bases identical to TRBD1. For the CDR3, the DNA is TGTGCCAGCGTTTCAGGGGGGACTAATGAAAAACTGTTTTTT. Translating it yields CASVSGGTNEKLFF.